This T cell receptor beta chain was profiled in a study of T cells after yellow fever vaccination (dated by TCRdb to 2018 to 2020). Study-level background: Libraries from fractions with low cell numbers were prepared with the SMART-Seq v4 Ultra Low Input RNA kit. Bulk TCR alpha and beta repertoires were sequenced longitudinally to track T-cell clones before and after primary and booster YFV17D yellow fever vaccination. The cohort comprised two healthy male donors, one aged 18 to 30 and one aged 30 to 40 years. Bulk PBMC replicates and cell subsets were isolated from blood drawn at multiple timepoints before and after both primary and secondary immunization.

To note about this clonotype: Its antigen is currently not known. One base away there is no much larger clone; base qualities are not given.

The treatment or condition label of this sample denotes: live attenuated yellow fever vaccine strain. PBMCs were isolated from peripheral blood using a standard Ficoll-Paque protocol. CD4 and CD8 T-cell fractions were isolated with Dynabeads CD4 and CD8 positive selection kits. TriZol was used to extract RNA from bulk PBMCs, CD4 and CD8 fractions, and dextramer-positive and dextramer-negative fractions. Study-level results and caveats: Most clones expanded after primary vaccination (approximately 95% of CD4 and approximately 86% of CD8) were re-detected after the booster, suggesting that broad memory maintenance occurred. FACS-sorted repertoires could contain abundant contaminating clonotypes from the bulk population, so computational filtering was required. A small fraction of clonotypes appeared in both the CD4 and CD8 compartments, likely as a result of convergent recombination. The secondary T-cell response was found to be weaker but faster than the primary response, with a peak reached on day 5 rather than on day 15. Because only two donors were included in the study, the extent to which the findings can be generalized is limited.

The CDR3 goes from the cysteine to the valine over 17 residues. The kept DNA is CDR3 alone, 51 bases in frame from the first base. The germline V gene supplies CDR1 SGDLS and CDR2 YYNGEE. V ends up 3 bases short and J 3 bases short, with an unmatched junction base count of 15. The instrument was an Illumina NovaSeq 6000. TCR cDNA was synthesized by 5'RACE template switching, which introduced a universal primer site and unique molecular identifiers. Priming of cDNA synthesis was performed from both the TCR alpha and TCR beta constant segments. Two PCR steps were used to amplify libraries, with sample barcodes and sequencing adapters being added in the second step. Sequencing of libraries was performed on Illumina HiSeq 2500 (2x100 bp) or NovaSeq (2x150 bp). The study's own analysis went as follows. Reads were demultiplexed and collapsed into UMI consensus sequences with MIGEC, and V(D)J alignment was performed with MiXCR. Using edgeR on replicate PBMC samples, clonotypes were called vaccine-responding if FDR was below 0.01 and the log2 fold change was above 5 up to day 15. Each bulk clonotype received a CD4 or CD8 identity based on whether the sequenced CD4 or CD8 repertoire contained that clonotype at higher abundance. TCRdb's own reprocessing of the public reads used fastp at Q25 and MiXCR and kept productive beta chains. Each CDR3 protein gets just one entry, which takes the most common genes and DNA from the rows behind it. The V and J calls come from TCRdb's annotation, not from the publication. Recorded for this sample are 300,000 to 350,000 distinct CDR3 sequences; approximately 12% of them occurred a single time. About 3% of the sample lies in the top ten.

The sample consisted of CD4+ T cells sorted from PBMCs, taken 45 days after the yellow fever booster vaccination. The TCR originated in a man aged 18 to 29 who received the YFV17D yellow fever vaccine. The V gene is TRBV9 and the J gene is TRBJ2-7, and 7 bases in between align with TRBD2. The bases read TGTGCCAGCAGCGCCCAAGGGGAAGAGCGGGACTGCTACGAGCAGTACGTC. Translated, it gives CASSAQGEERDCYEQYV.